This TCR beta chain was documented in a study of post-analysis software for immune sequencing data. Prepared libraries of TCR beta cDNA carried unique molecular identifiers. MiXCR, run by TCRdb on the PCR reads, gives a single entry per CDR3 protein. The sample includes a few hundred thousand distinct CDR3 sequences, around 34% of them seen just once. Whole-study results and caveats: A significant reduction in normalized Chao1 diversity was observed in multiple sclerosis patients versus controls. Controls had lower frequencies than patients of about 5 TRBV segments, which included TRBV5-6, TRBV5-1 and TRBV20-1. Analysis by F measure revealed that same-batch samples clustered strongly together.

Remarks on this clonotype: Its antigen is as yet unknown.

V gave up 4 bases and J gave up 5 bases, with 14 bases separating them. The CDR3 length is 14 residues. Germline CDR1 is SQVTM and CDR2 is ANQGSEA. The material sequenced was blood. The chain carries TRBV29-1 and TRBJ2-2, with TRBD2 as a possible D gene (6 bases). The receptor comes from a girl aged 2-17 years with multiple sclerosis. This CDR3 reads CSVAGSGRTGELFF. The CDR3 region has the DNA TGCAGCGTTGCCGGATCGGGGAGGACCGGGGAGCTGTTTTTT.